The next 32 T cell receptor beta chains were all read from a single sample in a study of T cell repertoires in cytomegalovirus infection. TCRdb called the reads again in MiXCR, with one record for every CDR3 protein. The sample carries 150,000 to 200,000 distinct CDR3 sequences, about 28% recorded once. Sequencing used PBMCs. The receptor source for this set is a human donor in good health (CMV status not recorded). Some clones in this sample may be carry-over from other donors' samples.

This clonotype was counted between two and nine times. The chain carries TRBV7-9 and TRBJ2-7, with a weak D call TRBD1 (7 bases). This CDR3 contains 14 residues. With 7 bases removed from V and 4 bases from J, the gap between germline ends came to 17 bases. Germline-derived CDR1 and CDR2 are SEHNR and FQNEAQ (reference sequence). CDR3 nucleotide sequence: TGTGCCAGCAACGGGGGACAGTCCGTATACGAGCAGTACTTC. Its translation is CASNGGQSVYEQYF.

V is TRBV6-6 and J is TRBJ1-6, with D uncertain. Germline V gene sequence: CDR1 MNHNY, CDR2 SVGAGI (reference sequence). V was pared by 2 bases and J by 13 bases, with 12 bases between. The CDR3 totals 13 residues. The CDR3 DNA follows: TGTGCCAGCAGTTACCTGAACCTCGCCCCCCTCCACTTT. Translating gives CASSYLNLAPLHF.

In this sample, this clonotype turned up a few times. This sequence joins TRBV7-2 and TRBJ1-5, with unresolved D. Germline-derived CDR1 and CDR2 are SGHTA and FQGNSA. This CDR3 region has 15 residues. V lost 4 bases and J 6 bases, leaving 16 bases between the germline ends. The DNA of the CDR3 is TGTGCCAGCAGCTCCGGGTCCGGCGAGGGTCAGCCCCAGCATTTT. Its translation: CASSSGSGEGQPQHF.

Concerning this clonotype itself: At one of its ends the junction is not consistent with the germline gene, which may arise from a read error. CDR3 bases: TGTGTTAGTGCCCTCGGGACGGGCAGGACTGAAGCTTTCTTT. Protein sequence: CVSALGTGRTEAFF. The J gene is TRBJ1-1, the V gene TRBV12-5; the D gene is possibly TRBD1 (5 bases). The CDR3 length is 14 residues. CDR1 and CDR2 from the germline V gene are LGHNT and FRNRAP.

Only a few counts were recorded for this clonotype. The V call is TRBV4-3, the J call TRBJ2-3; TRBD1 might be the D (6 bases). This CDR3 region has 15 residues. Between the trimmed V and J ends, which lost 1 base and 6 bases, there was a span of 14 bases. Germline-derived CDR1 and CDR2 are LGHNA and YSLEER. The CDR3 sequence: CASSQGGTIGDTQYF. In DNA, the CDR3 is TGCGCCAGCAGCCAAGGGGGGACAATCGGGGATACGCAGTATTTT.

There are a few counts of this clonotype. This chain links TRBV29-1 with TRBJ1-1; 8 bases are shared with TRBD1. Trimming removed 6 bases from V and 1 base from J; junction bases left unmatched: 4. The length of the CDR3 is 13 residues. The germline CDR1 and CDR2 sequences are SQVTM and ANQGSEA. The DNA of the CDR3 is TGCAGCGTCGACAGGGGAAGGAACACTGAAGCTTTCTTT. This gives the protein CSVDRGRNTEAFF. The full variable domain, rest sourced from reference TRBV29-1 and TRBJ1-1, is SAVISQKPSRDICQRGTSLTIQCQVDSQVTMMFWYRQQPGQSLTLIATANQGSEATYESGFVIDKFPISRPNLTFSTLTVSNMSPEDSSIYLCSVDRGRNTEAFFGQGTRLTVV.

This clonotype appeared many times. This chain joins TRBV20-1 and TRBJ2-3; D perhaps matches TRBD2 (5 bases). The V gene's germline CDR1 is DFQATT and CDR2 SNEGSKA (reference sequence). V was pared by 6 bases and J by 2 bases, with 15 bases between. The CDR3 is made up of 14 amino acids. The CDR3 sequence: CSAPEERHTDTQYF. CDR3 coding DNA: TGCAGTGCCCCGGAGGAACGGCACACAGATACGCAGTATTTT.

The chain is built from TRBV7-2 and TRBJ1-3, with D unresolved. This CDR3 has 15 amino acids. The ends were cut back, 5 bases at V and 2 bases at J, with 13 bases in the middle. Germline V gene lookup returns CDR1 SGHTA and CDR2 FQGNSA. The CDR3 sequence is CASSPSAAAGNTIYF. The CDR3 nucleotides read TGTGCCAGCAGCCCCTCGGCGGCCGCTGGAAACACCATATATTTT.

This clonotype was seen only a few times. The rearrangement links TRBV27 to TRBJ1-1; weak D call: TRBD1 (5 bases). The CDR3 runs to 15 residues. Per germline, CDR1 MNHEY and CDR2 SMNVEV (reference sequence). The V end lost 3 bases, the J end lost 0 bases, and 11 bases lay between the germline ends. This CDR3 reads CASSFANRLNTEAFF. The CDR3 DNA is TGTGCCAGCAGTTTCGCCAACAGGTTGAACACTGAAGCTTTCTTT.

The rearrangement joins TRBV28 to TRBJ1-1, with D possibly matching TRBD1 (6 bases). This CDR3 region has 17 residues. Trimming cost V 3 bases and J 1 base, with 18 bases left between them. Looked up from germline, CDR1 is MDHEN and CDR2 is SYDVKM. This chain's CDR3 is CASSFNPWTARNTEAFF. The CDR3 bases are TGTGCCAGCAGTTTCAACCCATGGACAGCTAGGAACACTGAAGCTTTCTTT.

This clonotype appeared once. The genes are TRBV2 and TRBJ2-7, with D perhaps TRBD1 (6 bases). Germline V gene data show CDR1 as SNHLY and CDR2 as FYNNEI. Trimming took 4 bases from V and 0 from J, leaving 10 bases between them. The CDR3 runs to 14 residues. This CDR3 is CASSGDMSSYEQYF. The CDR3 nucleotides are TGTGCCAGCAGTGGGGACATGAGCTCCTACGAGCAGTACTTC.

This CDR3 is CASSSRDRQTGELFF. In DNA, the CDR3 is TGTGCCAGCTCGTCCCGGGACAGACAAACCGGGGAGCTGTTTTTT. The V and J genes are TRBV18 and TRBJ2-2; 7 bases line up with TRBD1. CDR1 is KGHSH, CDR2 LQKENI, per germline. V was clipped by 6 bases and J by 5 bases; unmatched bases: 9. The CDR3 length is 15 residues.

The J gene is TRBJ1-1, the V gene TRBV12-3 or TRBV12-4, with D unresolved. The germline V and J ends were trimmed by 3 bases and 4 bases, with 9 bases remaining between them. This CDR3 comprises 13 residues. The CDR3 reads CASSFRRLTEAFF. CDR3 in DNA: TGTGCCAGCAGTTTTCGCAGACTCACTGAAGCTTTCTTT.

This clonotype was counted only a few times. This sequence joins TRBV20-1 and TRBJ2-5, with D unclear. Germline loops: CDR1 DFQATT, CDR2 SNEGSKA (reference sequence). V was cut by 3 bases and J by 7 bases, with 12 bases left in between. The CDR3 covers 12 residues. The CDR3 sequence: CSASIPPRTQYF. The CDR3 nucleotides are TGCAGTGCTAGTATACCGCCTAGGACCCAGTACTTC.

This clonotype was detected a few times. The chain carries TRBV4-1 and TRBJ2-2; D tentatively reads TRBD1 or TRBD2 (5 bases each). Germline V gives CDR1 MGHRA, CDR2 YSYEKL. CDR3 length equals 15 residues. The V and J ends lost 7 bases and 4 bases respectively, with 16 bases between them. The CDR3 DNA follows: TGCGCCAGCAACTGGGGGAAGGGATTCACCGGGGAGCTGTTTTTT. Protein: CASNWGKGFTGELFF.

Written as DNA, the CDR3 is TGTGCCAGCTCACCAGGCTCTGTTCATAATTCACCCCTCCACTTT. Its protein product is CASSPGSVHNSPLHF. This rearrangement joins TRBV18 to TRBJ1-6; no firm D call. This CDR3 comprises 15 residues. Trimming stripped 2 bases from V and 5 bases from J, with 10 bases between. CDR1 and CDR2 (germline): KGHSH, LQKENI.

V is TRBV5-4 and J is TRBJ2-2; 8 bases map to TRBD2. CDR1 is SGHNT, CDR2 YYREEE, per germline (reference sequence). The V segment lost 2 bases and the J segment 7 bases; nucleotides outside the gene matches: 7. The length of the CDR3 is 15 residues. CDR3 region: CASSFSTSDIGELFF. The CDR3 nucleotides are TGTGCCAGCAGCTTCTCGACTAGCGATATCGGGGAGCTGTTTTTT.

The rearrangement joins TRBV5-1 to TRBJ2-2, with TRBD2 identical over 13 bases. V lost 4 bases and J lost 3; bases outside the gene matches: 9. In germline, CDR1 is SGHRS, CDR2 YFSETQ. This CDR3 comprises 18 residues. The CDR3 region is CASSPVSGLAGYTGELFF. Here the CDR3 DNA reads TGCGCCAGCAGCCCCGTGTCGGGACTAGCGGGGTACACCGGGGAGCTGTTTTTT. The complete variable domain, with remaining parts taken from reference TRBV5-1 and TRBJ2-2, reads KAGVTQTPRYLIKTRGQQVTLSCSPISGHRSVSWYQQTPGQGLQFLFEYFSETQRNKGNFPGRFSGRQFSNSRSEMNVSTLELGDSALYLCASSPVSGLAGYTGELFFGEGSRLTVL.

This sequence joins TRBV19 and TRBJ2-2, with D possibly matching TRBD2 (5 bases). V was clipped by 5 bases and J by 4 bases, with 17 bases between them. Per the germline V gene, CDR1 is LNHDA and CDR2 is SQIVND (reference sequence). This CDR3 is built from 16 residues. The CDR3 protein is CASSPPPLGSTGELFF. The CDR3 bases are TGTGCCAGTAGTCCCCCCCCCCTAGGGAGCACCGGGGAGCTGTTTTTT.

CDR3: CASSFAGGLSEGYTF. The CDR3 DNA follows: TGTGCCAGCAGCTTTGCAGGGGGATTATCGGAGGGCTACACCTTC. The chain is built from TRBV5-4 and TRBJ1-2; 7 bases line up with TRBD1. J gave up 8 bases and V 2 bases, and 12 bases lay outside the gene matches. The CDR3 is 15 residues long. CDR1 is SGHNT and CDR2 is YYREEE in the germline V gene (reference sequence). The variable domain in full, with the rest retrieved from reference TRBV5-4 and TRBJ1-2, is ETGVTQSPTHLIKTRGQQVTLRCSSQSGHNTVSWYQQALGQGPQFIFQYYREEENGRGNFPPRFSGLQFPNYSSELNVNALELDDSALYLCASSFAGGLSEGYTFGSGTRLTVV.

This sequence joins TRBV5-6 and TRBJ1-2; D is uncertain. The CDR3 spans 14 residues. CDR1 SGHDT and CDR2 YYEEEE come from the germline V gene. V was shortened by 4 bases and J by 0 bases, with 10 bases between the two germline ends. CDR3 in DNA: TGTGCCAGCAGCCAACTAGGGCCTAACTATGGCTACACCTTC. It is translated as CASSQLGPNYGYTF.

On this clonotype itself: One end of the junction fails to match germline, which may point to a read error. The chain uses TRBV7-7 and TRBJ2-3, with D perhaps TRBD2 (6 bases). Looked up from germline, CDR1 is SSHAT and CDR2 is FNYEAQ (reference sequence). The CDR3 loop spans 15 amino acids. The CDR3 region has the DNA TGTGCTAGCAGCCTGGACGGGATTGGAGGGGATACGCAGTATTTT. Translating gives CASSLDGIGGDTQYF.

This chain connects TRBV29-1 to TRBJ1-2, with TRBD1 as a possible D gene (5 bases). The length of the CDR3 is 14 residues. Germline CDR1 reads SQVTM; CDR2 reads ANQGSEA. V lost 8 bases and J lost 1, with 17 bases in between. This CDR3 is CSISGGDLNYGYTF. The CDR3 DNA sequence: TGCAGCATCTCCGGCGGGGACCTTAACTATGGCTACACCTTC.

J is TRBJ1-2 and V is TRBV6-2 or TRBV6-3; TRBD1 agrees at 7 bases. Trimming took 4 bases from V and 3 from J; bases not matched to a gene: 14. Germline CDR1 reads MNHEY; CDR2 reads SVGEGT. The CDR3 totals 17 residues. In DNA, the CDR3 is TGTGCCAGCAGTTCCGGGACAGCTATCCTTGGCGACTATGGCTACACCTTC. Translated, it gives CASSSGTAILGDYGYTF.

CDR3 protein: CASSWGGRGAANEQFF. CDR3 DNA sequence: TGCGCCAGCAGCTGGGGGGGGCGGGGGGCCGCCAATGAGCAGTTCTTC. The rearrangement joins TRBV5-1 to TRBJ2-1, with 8 nucleotides matching TRBD2. This CDR3 region has 16 residues. J gave up 6 bases and V 3 bases, and 11 bases lay outside the gene matches. The germline V gene has CDR1 SGHRS and CDR2 YFSETQ.

This clonotype was counted between two and nine times. V gene TRBV11-2 combines with J gene TRBJ1-1; 7 bases agree with TRBD1. J lost 2 bases, V lost 3 bases, and 6 bases had no gene match. The CDR3 totals 15 residues. The V gene's germline CDR1 is SGHAT and CDR2 FQNNGV. CDR3 nucleotides: TGTGCCAGCAGCTTTCGGACAGGCGTTAACACTGAAGCTTTCTTT. Amino acid sequence: CASSFRTGVNTEAFF.

Ten or more counts support this clonotype. The chain recombines TRBV11-2 with TRBJ2-3; no clear D. There are 14 residues in the CDR3. The V end lost 5 bases, the J end lost 8 bases, and 17 bases lay between the germline ends. CDR1 is SGHAT, CDR2 FQNNGV, per germline. The CDR3 bases are TGTGCCAGCAGCCCCGTCAACGATCCTCCTACGCAGTATTTT. This gives the protein CASSPVNDPPTQYF. Together with reference TRBV11-2 and TRBJ2-3, the CDR3 gives the full variable domain: EAGVAQSPRYKIIEKRQSVAFWCNPISGHATLYWYQQILGQGPKLLIQFQNNGVVDDSQLPKDRFSAERLKGVDSTLKIQPAKLEDSAVYLCASSPVNDPPTQYFGPGTRLTVL.

This clonotype was seen at least ten times. The V gene is TRBV7-2, the J gene TRBJ1-2; a weak D match, TRBD1 (5 bases). V was pared by 1 base and J by 6 bases, with 15 bases between. This CDR3 comprises 15 residues. Germline V gene data show CDR1 as SGHTA and CDR2 as FQGNSA. CDR3 in DNA: TGTGCCAGCAGCTTAGAGGTCAGGGTGTTCGATGGCTACACCTTC. It encodes CASSLEVRVFDGYTF.

The CDR3 sequence is CASSLGQGYGELFF. The CDR3 nucleotides are TGTGCCAGCAGCCTAGGACAGGGTTACGGGGAGCTGTTTTTT. This rearrangement joins TRBV2 to TRBJ2-2; 8 bases map to TRBD1. V was clipped by 6 bases and J by 7 bases; unmatched bases: 7. The CDR3 runs 14 residues. Germline CDR1 is SNHLY and CDR2 is FYNNEI.

The rearrangement joins TRBV7-9 to TRBJ2-1; D unresolved. With 3 bases removed from V and 10 bases from J, the gap between germline ends came to 10 bases. This CDR3 has 12 amino acids. Germline V CDR1 and CDR2: SEHNR, FQNEAQ (reference sequence). CDR3 sequence: CASSFRPDEQFF. For the CDR3, the DNA is TGTGCCAGCAGCTTTAGACCTGACGAGCAGTTCTTC.

This clonotype was picked up many times. V is TRBV7-2 and J is TRBJ2-5; weak D call: TRBD2 (6 bases). The CDR3 runs 14 residues. V lost 2 bases to trimming and J lost 2 bases, with 9 bases between them. In germline, CDR1 is SGHTA, CDR2 FQGNSA. This CDR3 is CASSLFAGQETQYF. The CDR3 region has the DNA TGTGCCAGCAGCTTATTTGCGGGGCAAGAGACCCAGTACTTC.

A few counts support this clonotype. The chain combines TRBV19 with TRBJ2-7, with TRBD1 matching over 11 bases. The CDR3 spans 14 residues. V lost 6 bases, J lost 6 bases, and 7 bases stayed unmatched. CDR1 and CDR2 (germline): LNHDA, SQIVND (reference sequence). The CDR3: CASRTLGQGGEQYF. The CDR3 DNA reads TGTGCCAGTAGAACCCTGGGACAGGGGGGCGAGCAGTACTTC. Supplemented by reference TRBV19 and TRBJ2-7, the full variable domain reads DGGITQSPKYLFRKEGQNVTLSCEQNLNHDAMYWYRQDPGQGLRLIYYSQIVNDFQKGDIAEGYSVSREKKESFPLTVTSAQKNPTAFYLCASRTLGQGGEQYFGPGTRLTVT.